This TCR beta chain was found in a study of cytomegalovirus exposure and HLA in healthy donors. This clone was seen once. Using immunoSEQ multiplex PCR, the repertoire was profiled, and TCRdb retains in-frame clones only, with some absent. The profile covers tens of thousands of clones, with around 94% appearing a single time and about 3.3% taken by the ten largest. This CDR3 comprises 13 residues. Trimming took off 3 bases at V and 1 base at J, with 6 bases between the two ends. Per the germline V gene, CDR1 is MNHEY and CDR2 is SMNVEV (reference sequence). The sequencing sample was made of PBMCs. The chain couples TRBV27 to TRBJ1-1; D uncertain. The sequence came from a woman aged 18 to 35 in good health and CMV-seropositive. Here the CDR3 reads CASSFGQNTEAFF. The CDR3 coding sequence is TGTGCCAGCAGTTTCGGTCAGAACACTGAAGCTTTCTTT.